Listed here is a single TCR beta chain. The antigen is not known. Other DNA variants within this sample encode the same CDR3. The protocol was immunoSEQ multiplex PCR, while the TCRdb copy is restricted to in-frame clones and leaves out a portion. Among some 90,000 clones, 85% to 90% were seen once, and the ten largest hold around 5%. This entry belongs to a study of T cell responses to AZD1222 COVID-19 vaccine. Pooling covered second doses at about 4 or about 12 weeks. Study-level points and caveats: After two AZD1222 doses, spike-specific TCR breadth and depth rose versus day 0. Females outnumbered males among donors, who were mostly white British; clonal diversity was possibly underestimated. Spike-wide vaccine-associated CD4 TCRs dominated at 160-218 and 743-854.

The CDR3 runs 14 residues. Between the trimmed V and J ends, which lost 6 bases and 5 bases, there was a span of 11 bases. CDR1 is MNHEY, CDR2 SVGAGI, per germline. This receptor was obtained from an adult who received the AZD1222 COVID-19 vaccine. Material: peripheral blood, obtained 28 days after the second AZD1222 dose. The genes are TRBV6-5 and TRBJ1-6; D is undetermined. The CDR3, as DNA: TGTGCCAGCAGACCCGGACGGAATAATTCACCCCTCCACTTT. Translation gives CASRPGRNNSPLHF.